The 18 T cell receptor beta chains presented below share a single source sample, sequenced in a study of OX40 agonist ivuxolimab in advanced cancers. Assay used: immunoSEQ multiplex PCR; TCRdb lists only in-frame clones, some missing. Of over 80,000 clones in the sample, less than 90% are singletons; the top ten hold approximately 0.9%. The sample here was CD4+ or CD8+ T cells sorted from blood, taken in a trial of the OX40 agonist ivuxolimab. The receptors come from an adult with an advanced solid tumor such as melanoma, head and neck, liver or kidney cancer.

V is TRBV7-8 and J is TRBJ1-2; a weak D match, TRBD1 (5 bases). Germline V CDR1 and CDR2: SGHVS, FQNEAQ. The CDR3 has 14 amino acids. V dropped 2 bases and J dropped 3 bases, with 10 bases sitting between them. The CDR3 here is CASSLRLGDYGYTF. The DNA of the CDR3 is TGTGCCAGCAGCTTAAGGTTAGGGGACTATGGCTACACCTTC.

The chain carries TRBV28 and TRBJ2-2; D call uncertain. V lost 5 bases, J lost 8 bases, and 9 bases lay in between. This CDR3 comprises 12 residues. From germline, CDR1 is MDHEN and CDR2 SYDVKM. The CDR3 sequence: CASSPPGGELFF. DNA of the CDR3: TGTGCCAGCAGTCCTCCCGGGGGGGAGCTGTTTTTT. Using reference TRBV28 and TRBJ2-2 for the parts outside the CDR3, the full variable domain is DVKVTQSSRYLVKRTGEKVFLECVQDMDHENMFWYRQDPGLGLRLIYFSYDVKMKEKGDIPEGYSVSREKKERFSLILESASTNQTSMYLCASSPPGGELFFGEGSRLTVL.

In nucleotides, the CDR3 is TGTGCCAGCAGCTACACCGGGACAGGGAGCTACGAGCAGTACTTC. The encoded protein is CASSYTGTGSYEQYF. The rearrangement links TRBV7-2 to TRBJ2-7; 9 bases line up with TRBD1. Germline CDR1 is SGHTA and CDR2 is FQGNSA. The trim removed 4 bases at V and 3 bases at J, leaving 7 bases unmatched. The CDR3 has 15 amino acids.

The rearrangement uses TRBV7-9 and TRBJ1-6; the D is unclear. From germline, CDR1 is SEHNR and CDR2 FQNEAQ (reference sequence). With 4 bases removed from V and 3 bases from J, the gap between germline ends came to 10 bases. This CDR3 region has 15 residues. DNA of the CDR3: TGTGCCAGCAGCTCCGCGGTTCACTATAATTCACCCCTCCACTTT. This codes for CASSSAVHYNSPLHF.

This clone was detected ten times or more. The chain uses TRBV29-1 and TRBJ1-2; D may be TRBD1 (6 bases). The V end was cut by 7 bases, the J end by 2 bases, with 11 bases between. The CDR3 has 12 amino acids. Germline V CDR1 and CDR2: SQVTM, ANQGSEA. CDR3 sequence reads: CSASGQNYGYTF. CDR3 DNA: TGCAGCGCATCCGGACAGAACTATGGCTACACCTTC.

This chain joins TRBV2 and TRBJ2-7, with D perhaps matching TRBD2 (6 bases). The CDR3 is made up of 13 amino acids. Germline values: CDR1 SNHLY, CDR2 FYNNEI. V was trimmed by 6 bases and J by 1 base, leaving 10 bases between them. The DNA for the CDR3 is TGTGCCAGCAGGCGGGACGGATCCTACGAGCAGTACTTC. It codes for CASRRDGSYEQYF.

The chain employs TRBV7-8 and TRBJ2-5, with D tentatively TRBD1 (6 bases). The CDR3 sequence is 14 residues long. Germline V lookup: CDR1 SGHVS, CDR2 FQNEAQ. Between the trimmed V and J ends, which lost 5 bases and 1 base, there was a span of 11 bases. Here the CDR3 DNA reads TGTGCCAGCAGCCAGGGGACCGTCCAAGAGACCCAGTACTTC. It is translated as CASSQGTVQETQYF.

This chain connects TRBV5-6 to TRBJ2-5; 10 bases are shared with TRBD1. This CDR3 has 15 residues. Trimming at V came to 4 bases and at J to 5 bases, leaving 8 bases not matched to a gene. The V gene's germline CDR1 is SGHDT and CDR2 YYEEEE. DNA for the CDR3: TGTGCCAGCAGCGTTCCGGGACAGGGGACCGAGACCCAGTACTTC. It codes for CASSVPGQGTETQYF.

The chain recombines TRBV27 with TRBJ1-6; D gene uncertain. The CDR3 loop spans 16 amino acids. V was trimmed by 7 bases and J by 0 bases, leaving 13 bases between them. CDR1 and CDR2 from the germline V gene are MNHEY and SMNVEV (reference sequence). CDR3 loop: CASKVVSSSYNSPLHF. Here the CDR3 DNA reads TGTGCCAGCAAGGTAGTGAGTAGCTCCTATAATTCACCCCTCCACTTT.

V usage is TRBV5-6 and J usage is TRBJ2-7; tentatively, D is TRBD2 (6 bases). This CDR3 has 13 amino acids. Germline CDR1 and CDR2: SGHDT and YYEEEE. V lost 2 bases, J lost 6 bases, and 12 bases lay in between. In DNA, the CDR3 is TGTGCCAGCAGCTTTGGAGGGTTGAGCGAGCAGTACTTC. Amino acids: CASSFGGLSEQYF.

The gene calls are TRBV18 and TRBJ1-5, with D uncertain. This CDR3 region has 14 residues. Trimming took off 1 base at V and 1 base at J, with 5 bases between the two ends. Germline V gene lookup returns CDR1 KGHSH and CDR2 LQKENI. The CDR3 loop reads CASSPQGSNQPQHF. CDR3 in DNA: TGTGCCAGCTCACCACAGGGAAGCAATCAGCCCCAGCATTTT.

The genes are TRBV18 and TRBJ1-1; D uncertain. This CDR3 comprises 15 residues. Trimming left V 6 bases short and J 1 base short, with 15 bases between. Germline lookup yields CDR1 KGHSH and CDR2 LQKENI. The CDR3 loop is CASSPMGPQNTEAFF. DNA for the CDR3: TGTGCCAGCTCTCCGATGGGCCCACAGAACACTGAAGCTTTCTTT. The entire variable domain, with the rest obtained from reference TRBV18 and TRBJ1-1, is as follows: NAGVMQNPRHLVRRRGQEARLRCSPMKGHSHVYWYRQLPEEGLKFMVYLQKENIIDESGMPKERFSAEFPKEGPSILRIQQVVRGDSAAYFCASSPMGPQNTEAFFGQGTRLTVV.

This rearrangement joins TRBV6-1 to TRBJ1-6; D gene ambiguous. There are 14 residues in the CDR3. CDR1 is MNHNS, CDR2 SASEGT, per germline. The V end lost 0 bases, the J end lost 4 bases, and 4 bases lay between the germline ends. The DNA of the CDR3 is TGTGCCAGCAGTGAAGCCCAGTATAATTCACCCCTCCACTTT. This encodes CASSEAQYNSPLHF.

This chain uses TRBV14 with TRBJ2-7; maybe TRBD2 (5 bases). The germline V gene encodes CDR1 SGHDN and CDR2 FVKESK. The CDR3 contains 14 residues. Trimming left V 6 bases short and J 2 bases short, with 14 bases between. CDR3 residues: CASSPGYNAYEQYF. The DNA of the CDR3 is TGTGCCAGCAGTCCGGGATATAATGCCTACGAGCAGTACTTC.

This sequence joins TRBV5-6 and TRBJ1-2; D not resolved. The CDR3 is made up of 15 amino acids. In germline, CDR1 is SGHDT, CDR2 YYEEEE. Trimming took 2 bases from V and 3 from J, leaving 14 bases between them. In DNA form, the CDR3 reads TGTGCCAGCAGCTTAGGGTCGGCAGGAGACTATGGCTACACCTTC. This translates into CASSLGSAGDYGYTF.

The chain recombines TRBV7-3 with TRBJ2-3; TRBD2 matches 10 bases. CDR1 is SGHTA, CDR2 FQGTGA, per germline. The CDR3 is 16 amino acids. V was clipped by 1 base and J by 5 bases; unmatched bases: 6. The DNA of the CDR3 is TGTGCCAGCAGCTTAATGCCTAGCGGGGGTGTAGATACGCAGTATTTT. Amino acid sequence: CASSLMPSGGVDTQYF.

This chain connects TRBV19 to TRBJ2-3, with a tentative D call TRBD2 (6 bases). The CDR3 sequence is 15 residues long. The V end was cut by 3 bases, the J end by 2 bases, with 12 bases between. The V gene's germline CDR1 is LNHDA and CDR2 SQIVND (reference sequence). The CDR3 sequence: CASSIPGSNTDTQYF. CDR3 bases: TGTGCCAGTAGTATCCCCGGGAGTAACACAGATACGCAGTATTTT.

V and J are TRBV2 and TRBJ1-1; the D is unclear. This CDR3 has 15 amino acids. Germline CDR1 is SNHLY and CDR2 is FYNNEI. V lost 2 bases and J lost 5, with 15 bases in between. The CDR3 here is CASSERRAVGTEAFF. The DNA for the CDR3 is TGTGCCAGCAGTGAAAGGAGGGCGGTCGGAACTGAAGCTTTCTTT. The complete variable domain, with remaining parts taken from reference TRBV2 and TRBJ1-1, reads EPEVTQTPSHQVTQMGQEVILRCVPISNHLYFYWYRQILGQKVEFLVSFYNNEISEKSEIFDDQFSVERPDGSNFTLKIRSTKLEDSAMYFCASSERRAVGTEAFFGQGTRLTVV.